The rows below give T cell receptor beta chains drawn from one sample of a study of T-cell reconstitution after alpha-beta-depleted transplantation in children. TCRdb itself ran the PCR reads through MiXCR, one entry per CDR3 protein. The sample lists hundreds of thousands of distinct CDR3 sequences, about 25% occurring once. Sequencing was performed on PBMCs, taken before TCRalphabeta/CD19-depleted stem cell transplant. These receptor sequences come from a girl under 10 years old with Fanconi anemia, due to receive a stem cell transplant. CDR3s include the opening cysteine and the closing phenylalanine or tryptophan. A D gene is named only where the DNA matches it firmly. Clone size is shown for a subset of rows, as once, few, many or a class of expanded clone.

>TRBJ2-2|NA|TRBV12-3/TRBV12-4|NA
CASSSGTTTNTGELFF
TGTGCCAGCAGTTCCGGGACAACCACAAACACCGGGGAGCTGTTTTTT
>TRBJ2-7|NA|TRBV29-1|TRBD2
CSARLAGSYEQYF
TGCAGCGCCAGACTAGCGGGGTCCTACGAGCAGTACTTC
>TRBJ2-7|many|TRBV29-1|TRBD1
CSVVTTGGEQYF
TGCAGCGTTGTGACCACAGGGGGCGAGCAGTACTTC
>TRBJ2-1|many|TRBV6-2/TRBV6-3|TRBD2
CASRTSGRGEQFF
TGTGCCAGCAGGACTAGCGGGAGGGGTGAGCAGTTCTTC
>TRBJ2-1|NA|TRBV5-4|NA
CASSLTRGSYNEQFF
TGTGCCAGCAGCCTAACTAGAGGGTCCTACAATGAGCAGTTCTTC
>TRBJ1-1|many|TRBV15|NA
CATSRDRVGDAFF
TGTGCCACCAGCAGAGATAGGGTGGGGGACGCTTTCTTT
>TRBJ2-1|NA|TRBV20-1|NA
CSANMVQVEQFF
TGCAGTGCTAATATGGTACAGGTAGAGCAGTTCTTC
>TRBJ2-3|many|TRBV29-1|NA
CSVEPTTSDTQYF
TGCAGCGTTGAACCAACTACTTCAGATACGCAGTATTTT
>TRBJ1-1|many|TRBV29-1|TRBD1
CSVRTGGSTEAFF
TGCAGCGTCAGGACAGGGGGCTCGACTGAAGCTTTCTTT
>TRBJ2-5|NA|TRBV18|TRBD1
CASSIQGIETQYF
TGTGCCAGCTCAATACAGGGGATAGAGACCCAGTACTTC
>TRBJ2-1|NA|TRBV24-1|TRBD2
CATSDLIATRTSDNEHFF
TGTGCCACCAGTGATCTTATAGCCACCCGGACTAGCGACAATGAGCATTTCTTC
>TRBJ2-7|few|TRBV29-1|NA
CSVSFLRAGPSYEQYF
TGCAGCGTTTCGTTCCTGCGGGCAGGGCCTAGTTACGAGCAGTACTTC
>TRBJ2-7|many|TRBV9|NA
CASSVDEGRQYF
TGTGCCAGCAGCGTTGATGAGGGACGGCAGTACTTC
>TRBJ2-1|NA|TRBV7-3|TRBD2
CASSSSGGGPNEQFF
TGTGCCAGCAGCTCTAGCGGGGGAGGACCCAATGAGCAGTTCTTC
>TRBJ2-4|NA|TRBV29-1|TRBD1
CSVDGTGGTDIQYF
TGCAGCGTTGACGGGACAGGGGGCACAGACATTCAGTACTTC
>TRBJ2-1|few|TRBV7-3|TRBD2
CASSFQGTSSYNEQFF
TGTGCCAGCAGCTTTCAGGGGACTAGTTCATACAATGAGCAGTTCTTC
>TRBJ2-3|NA|TRBV29-1|TRBD2
CGTPGLAPDTQYF
TGCGGAACACCGGGACTAGCGCCAGATACGCAGTATTTT
>TRBJ1-1|many|TRBV7-3|NA
CASSLGGWTEAFF
TGTGCCAGCAGCTTAGGGGGGTGGACTGAAGCTTTCTTT
>TRBJ2-7|many|TRBV19|NA
CVSSPRTTTYEQYF
TGTGTCAGTAGTCCCCGGACTACTACCTACGAGCAGTACTTC
>TRBJ2-3|many|TRBV21-1|NA
CASSKASTDTQYF
TGTGCCAGCAGCAAAGCGAGCACAGATACGCAGTATTTT
>TRBJ2-3|many|TRBV7-3|TRBD2
CASSSGLAGEKTTDTQYF
TGTGCCAGCAGCTCGGGACTAGCGGGAGAGAAGACCACAGATACGCAGTATTTT
>TRBJ2-7|NA|TRBV20-1|NA
CSARGVGKSYEQYF
TGCAGTGCTAGGGGGGTGGGGAAGTCCTACGAGCAGTACTTC
>TRBJ2-7|many|TRBV9|NA
CASSVAPDVYEQYF
TGTGCCAGCAGCGTTGCTCCGGACGTATACGAGCAGTACTTC
>TRBJ2-4|few|TRBV28|NA
CASSFTHMGLQYF
TGTGCCAGCAGTTTTACCCACATGGGACTTCAGTACTTC
>TRBJ1-2|many|TRBV24-1|TRBD1
CATSDPRTGVDYGYTF
TGTGCCACCAGTGATCCTAGGACAGGGGTTGACTATGGCTACACCTTC
>TRBJ1-2|many|TRBV27|TRBD1
CASSPGQGKTHGYTF
TGTGCCAGCAGTCCCGGACAGGGAAAAACCCATGGCTACACCTTC
>TRBJ1-2|few|TRBV20-1|NA
CSASIGDGYTF
TGCAGTGCTAGCATAGGGGACGGCTACACCTTC
>TRBJ2-2|few|TRBV5-2|NA
CASNDATKFGLAGITGELFF
TGTGCCAGCAACGACGCGACCAAATTCGGACTAGCGGGAATTACCGGGGAGCTGTTTTTT
>TRBJ1-2|NA|TRBV28|TRBD1
CASRSGQGASDGYTF
TGTGCCAGCAGATCAGGACAGGGGGCTTCGGATGGCTACACCTTC
>TRBJ2-3|NA|TRBV20-1|NA
CSARRTGVLDTQYF
TGCAGTGCTAGAAGGACGGGGGTCCTAGATACGCAGTATTTT
>TRBJ2-2|NA|TRBV4-2|NA
CASSQTGTGELFF
TGTGCCAGCAGCCAAACGGGCACCGGGGAGCTGTTTTTT
>TRBJ2-5|NA|TRBV12-3/TRBV12-4|NA
CASTPGTPRTQYF
TGTGCCAGCACCCCAGGGACCCCCCGGACCCAGTACTTC
>TRBJ2-1|many|TRBV6-5|TRBD2
CASSGLAGVYNEQFF
TGTGCCAGCAGCGGTCTAGCGGGGGTCTACAATGAGCAGTTCTTC
>TRBJ1-2|many|TRBV7-2|NA
CASSLVRDYGYTF
TGTGCCAGCAGCTTAGTTCGGGACTATGGCTACACCTTC
>TRBJ2-3|NA|TRBV30|NA
CAWSLAGDTDTQYF
TGTGCCTGGAGTTTGGCGGGTGACACAGATACGCAGTATTTT
>TRBJ1-1|many|TRBV20-1|NA
CSARDGLSTEAFF
TGCAGTGCTAGGGACGGGTTAAGCACTGAAGCTTTCTTT
>TRBJ2-1|many|TRBV6-1|NA
CASSEASGHWDNEQFF
TGTGCCAGCAGTGAAGCGTCGGGGCATTGGGACAATGAGCAGTTCTTC
>TRBJ2-7|many|TRBV27|TRBD2
CASSGGTSGRDEQYF
TGTGCCAGCAGTGGAGGGACTAGTGGCCGAGACGAGCAGTACTTC
>TRBJ1-5|many|TRBV12-3/TRBV12-4|TRBD1
CASSEGQGATPNQPQHF
TGTGCCAGCAGTGAGGGACAGGGGGCCACCCCCAATCAGCCCCAGCATTTT
>TRBJ2-5|NA|TRBV29-1|NA
CSVEWGDQETQYF
TGCAGCGTTGAATGGGGAGACCAAGAGACCCAGTACTTC